This T cell receptor beta chain was recorded in a study of T cells in Graves' hyperthyroidism and ophthalmopathy. Study summary: Peripheral blood was collected at initial diagnosis, before any treatment.

TCR beta CDR3 region amplification was performed from RNA transcripts. RT-PCR in the first round (using the HTBI primer set) targeted the TCR CDR3. TCRdb reanalysed the multiplex PCR reads using MiXCR and keeps one entry per CDR3 protein. Here the sample spans around 540,000 distinct CDR3 sequences, about 16% being singletons. This CDR3 has 21 residues. Germline CDR1 reads DFQATT; CDR2 reads SNEGSKA (reference sequence). V lost 0 bases and J lost 3; bases outside the gene matches: 22. Active moderate-to-severe ophthalmopathy, Clinical Activity Score at least 3, NOSPECS at least 4, under 3 months' duration. Exclusions: uncontrolled infection, other autoimmune disease, pregnancy, lactation.

The chain is built from TRBV20-1 and TRBJ2-2, with TRBD1 matching 7 bases. This sequence originates from a woman under 40 with Graves' ophthalmopathy. Source material: blood. This chain's CDR3 is CSARDSRVGASRQGHTGELFF. Written as DNA, the CDR3 is TGCAGTGCTAGAGATTCCCGGGTGGGGGCTTCTCGACAGGGACACACCGGGGAGCTGTTTTTT.